The 5 T cell receptor beta chains in this list originate from one sample, sequenced in a study of sequential checkpoint blockade in melanoma. Documented treatment: randomized to nivolumab then ipilimumab (arm A) or the reverse (arm B). The assay was immunoSEQ multiplex PCR, and TCRdb's table has in-frame clones only and misses some. Of around 6,000 clones in the sample, roughly 26% were seen once. Sample: tumor tissue (inferred from file names), taken from a patient given nivolumab and ipilimumab in sequence. Receptors were obtained from a human donor with melanoma.

The V and J genes are TRBV5-1 and TRBJ1-4; D perhaps matches TRBD1 (5 bases). This CDR3 is built from 16 residues. Germline V gene lookup returns CDR1 SGHRS and CDR2 YFSETQ. The V and J ends lost 4 bases and 0 bases respectively, with 13 bases between them. This CDR3 reads CASSTGTGATNEKLFF. The CDR3 region has the DNA TGCGCCAGCAGCACGGGGACTGGGGCAACTAATGAAAAACTGTTTTTT.

This clone was recorded at least ten times. The chain uses TRBV11-3 and TRBJ1-1; 9 nucleotides match TRBD1. This CDR3 contains 16 residues. Trimming cost V 5 bases and J 4 bases; bases outside gene matches: 11. In germline, CDR1 is SGHNT, CDR2 YENEEA. CDR3 protein: CASSPRSTGGTTEAFF. In nucleotides, the CDR3 is TGTGCCAGCAGCCCTCGTTCCACAGGGGGCACCACTGAAGCTTTCTTT.

The V and J genes are TRBV19 and TRBJ2-7, with D possibly TRBD2 on 5 matching bases. The CDR3 extends over 14 amino acids. Germline V CDR1 and CDR2: LNHDA, SQIVND (reference sequence). Trimming removed 3 bases at V and 1 base at J, with 10 bases between. The CDR3 sequence: CASSIAAASYEQYF. The CDR3 bases are TGTGCCAGTAGTATCGCAGCGGCATCCTACGAGCAGTACTTC. Looking up the rest from reference TRBV19 and TRBJ2-7 gives the full variable domain: DGGITQSPKYLFRKEGQNVTLSCEQNLNHDAMYWYRQDPGQGLRLIYYSQIVNDFQKGDIAEGYSVSREKKESFPLTVTSAQKNPTAFYLCASSIAAASYEQYFGPGTRLTVT.

The genes are TRBV19 and TRBJ2-5; D is perhaps TRBD2 (6 bases). The CDR3 runs 14 residues. The V gene lost 5 bases and the J gene lost 5 bases, with 15 bases spanning the gap. The germline V gene has CDR1 LNHDA and CDR2 SQIVND (reference sequence). The CDR3 DNA follows: TGTGCCAGTAGTCTCGCGGGGACTGGCGAGACCCAGTACTTC. Its translation is CASSLAGTGETQYF.

This clone is deemed medium-sized. The genes are TRBV10-3 and TRBJ2-3, with D unclear. From germline, CDR1 is ENHRY and CDR2 SYGVKD. The CDR3 contains 15 residues. V lost 0 bases to trimming and J lost 0 bases, with 7 bases between them. The DNA for the CDR3 is TGTGCCATCAGTGAGTCTTTCTCTAGCACAGATACGCAGTATTTT. This encodes CAISESFSSTDTQYF.